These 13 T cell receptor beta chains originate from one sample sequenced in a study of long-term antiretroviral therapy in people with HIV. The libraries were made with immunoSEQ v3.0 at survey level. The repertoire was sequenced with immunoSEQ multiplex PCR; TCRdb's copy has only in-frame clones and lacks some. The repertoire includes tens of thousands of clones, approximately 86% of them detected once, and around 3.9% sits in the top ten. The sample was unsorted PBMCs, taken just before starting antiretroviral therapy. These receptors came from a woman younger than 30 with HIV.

The DNA of the CDR3 is TGTGCCAGCAGTCCGGACAGGGGCACAGATACGCAGTATTTT. Its translation: CASSPDRGTDTQYF. The chain employs TRBV9 and TRBJ2-3; 8 positions agree with TRBD1. In germline, CDR1 is SGDLS, CDR2 YYNGEE. This CDR3 is built from 14 residues. The trim removed 5 bases at V and 1 base at J, leaving 3 bases unmatched.

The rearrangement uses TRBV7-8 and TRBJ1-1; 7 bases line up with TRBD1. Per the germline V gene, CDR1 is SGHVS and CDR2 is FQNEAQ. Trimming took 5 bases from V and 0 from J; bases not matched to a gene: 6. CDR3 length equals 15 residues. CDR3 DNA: TGTGCCAGCAGCCAGGGACAGAACATGAACACTGAAGCTTTCTTT. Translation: CASSQGQNMNTEAFF.

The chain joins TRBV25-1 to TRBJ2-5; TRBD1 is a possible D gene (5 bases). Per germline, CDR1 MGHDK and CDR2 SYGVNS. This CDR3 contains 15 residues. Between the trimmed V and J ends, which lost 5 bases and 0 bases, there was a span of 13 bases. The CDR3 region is CASSTSRADQETQYF. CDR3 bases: TGTGCCAGCAGTACTTCCAGGGCGGACCAAGAGACCCAGTACTTC.

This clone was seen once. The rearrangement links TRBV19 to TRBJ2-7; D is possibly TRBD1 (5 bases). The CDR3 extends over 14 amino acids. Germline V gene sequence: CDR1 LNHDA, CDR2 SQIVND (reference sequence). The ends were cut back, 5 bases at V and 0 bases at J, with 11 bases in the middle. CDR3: CASSRAGRSYEQYF. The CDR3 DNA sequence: TGTGCCAGTAGTCGGGCAGGGCGCTCCTACGAGCAGTACTTC.

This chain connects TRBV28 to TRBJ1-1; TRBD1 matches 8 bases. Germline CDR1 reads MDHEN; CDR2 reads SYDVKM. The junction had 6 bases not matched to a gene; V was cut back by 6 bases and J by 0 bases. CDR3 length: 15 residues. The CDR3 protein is CASRPDRGMNTEAFF. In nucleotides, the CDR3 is TGTGCCAGCAGGCCAGACAGGGGCATGAACACTGAAGCTTTCTTT.

CDR3 protein: CASGSRTGGVETQYF. The CDR3 nucleotides read TGTGCCAGCGGTTCCCGGACAGGGGGCGTGGAGACCCAGTACTTC. V and J are TRBV2 and TRBJ2-5; 11 nucleotides match TRBD1. Trimming cost V 8 bases and J 5 bases; bases outside gene matches: 10. The germline V gene encodes CDR1 SNHLY and CDR2 FYNNEI. This CDR3 contains 15 residues.

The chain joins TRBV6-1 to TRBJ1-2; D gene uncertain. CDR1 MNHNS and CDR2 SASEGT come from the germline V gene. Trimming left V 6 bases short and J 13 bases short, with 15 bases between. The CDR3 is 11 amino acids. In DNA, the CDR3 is TGTGCCAGCAGAACCACAGACAAGGGCACCTTC. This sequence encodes CASRTTDKGTF.

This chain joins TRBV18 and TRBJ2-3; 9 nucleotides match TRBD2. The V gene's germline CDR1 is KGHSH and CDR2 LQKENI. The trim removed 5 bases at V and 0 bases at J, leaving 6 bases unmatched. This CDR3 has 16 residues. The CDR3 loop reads CASSGRTSDSTDTQYF. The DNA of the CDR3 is TGTGCCAGCTCAGGGAGGACTAGCGACAGCACAGATACGCAGTATTTT.

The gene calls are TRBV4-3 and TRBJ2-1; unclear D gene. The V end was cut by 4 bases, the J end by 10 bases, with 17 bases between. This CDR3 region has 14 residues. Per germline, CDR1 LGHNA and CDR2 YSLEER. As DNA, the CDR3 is TGCGCCAGCAGCCTTTTGGGCTTACAATTGGAGCAGTTCTTC. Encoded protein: CASSLLGLQLEQFF.

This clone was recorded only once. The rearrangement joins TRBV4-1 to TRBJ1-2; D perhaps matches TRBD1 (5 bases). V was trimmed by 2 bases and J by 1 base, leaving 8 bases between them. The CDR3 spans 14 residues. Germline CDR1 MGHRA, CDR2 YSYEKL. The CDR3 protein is CASSQTGDNYGYTF. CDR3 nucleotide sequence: TGCGCCAGCAGCCAAACAGGTGATAACTATGGCTACACCTTC.

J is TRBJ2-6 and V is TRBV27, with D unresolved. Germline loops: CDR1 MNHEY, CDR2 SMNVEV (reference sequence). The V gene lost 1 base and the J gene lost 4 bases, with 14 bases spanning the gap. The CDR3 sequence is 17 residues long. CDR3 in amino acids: CASSLWADSRGANVLTF. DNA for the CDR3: TGTGCCAGCAGTTTATGGGCAGACTCGCGGGGGGCCAACGTCCTGACTTTC. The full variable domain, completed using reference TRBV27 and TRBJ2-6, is EAQVTQNPRYLITVTGKKLTVTCSQNMNHEYMSWYRQDPGLGLRQIYYSMNVEVTDKGDVPEGYKVSRKEKRNFPLILESPSPNQTSLYFCASSLWADSRGANVLTFGAGSRLTVL.

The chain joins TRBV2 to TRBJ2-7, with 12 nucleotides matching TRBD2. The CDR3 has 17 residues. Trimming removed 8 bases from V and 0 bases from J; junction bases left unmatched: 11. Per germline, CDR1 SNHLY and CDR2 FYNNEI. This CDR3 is CASETSGSVWGSYEQYF. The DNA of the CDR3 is TGTGCCAGCGAGACTAGCGGGAGTGTTTGGGGCTCCTACGAGCAGTACTTC.

CDR3 sequence reads: CASSHPGAKGYEQFF. The CDR3 coding sequence is TGTGCCAGCAGCCACCCGGGCGCAAAAGGCTATGAGCAGTTCTTC. The V and J genes are TRBV27 and TRBJ2-1; D remains ambiguous. V lost 6 bases and J lost 8, with 20 bases in between. CDR3 length: 15 residues. Germline CDR1 is MNHEY and CDR2 is SMNVEV (reference sequence).